Below, one T cell receptor beta chain is given with its context. The data are from a study of blood T cell repertoires in COVID-19. In germline, CDR1 is SGHTA, CDR2 FQGNSA. The J segment lost 2 bases and the V segment lost 1 base, leaving 12 bases of the junction unmatched. This CDR3 contains 18 residues. Profiled with immunoSEQ multiplex PCR; TCRdb holds only in-frame clones, not every one. The sample consists of roughly 500,000 clones, 88% of them appearing once. The specimen was PBMCs or T cells enriched from blood (not recorded which). The chain uses TRBV7-2 and TRBJ2-3, with 7 bases identical to TRBD2. The sequence was obtained from a woman between 40 and 50 years old who had recovered from COVID-19. The chain's CDR3 is CASSLEGSGRSPTDTQYF. CDR3 DNA: TGTGCCAGCAGCTTAGAGGGTTCCGGGAGGTCCCCCACAGATACGCAGTATTTT.